This entry lists 30 T cell receptor beta chains sequenced from one sample in a study of tumor and adjacent non-tumor tissue in lung cancer. A modified ARM-PCR protocol with three rounds of nested PCR amplified TCRbeta. TCRdb reanalysed the multiplex PCR reads using MiXCR and keeps one entry per CDR3 protein. The sample records roughly 44,000 distinct CDR3 sequences, less than 70% being singletons. No cell sorting was done before RNA was extracted from the tissue. Distant lung tissue was collected more than 3 cm away from the tumor edge. Sequencing used distant non-tumor lung tissue. These receptors were taken from a woman in her 40s with non-small cell lung cancer.

A word on this clonotype: A much larger clone is a single base away; this may be a read error. V gene TRBV7-9 combines with J gene TRBJ1-3, with D unresolved. CDR3 length equals 15 residues. Germline values: CDR1 SEHNR, CDR2 FQNEAQ (reference sequence). The CDR3 reads CASSPDTYSGKTIYF. DNA of the CDR3: TGTGCCAGCAGCCCAGATACTTACTCTGGAAAGACCATATATTTT. Looking up the rest from reference TRBV7-9 and TRBJ1-3 gives the full variable domain: DTGVSQNPRHKITKRGQNVTFRCDPISEHNRLYWYRQTLGQGPEFLTYFQNEAQLEKSRLLSDRFSAERPKGSFSTLEIQRTEQGDSAMYLCASSPDTYSGKTIYFGEGSWLTVV.

The chain couples TRBV20-1 to TRBJ2-7; 10 bases align to TRBD1. The germline V gene has CDR1 DFQATT and CDR2 SNEGSKA (reference sequence). The CDR3 loop spans 13 amino acids. The CDR3 loop reads CSTSDRGHHEQYF. The CDR3 nucleotides are TGCAGCACTAGTGACAGGGGGCACCACGAGCAGTACTTC.

A note on this clonotype: A read error may produce the germline difference seen at one junction end. V gene TRBV11-2 combines with J gene TRBJ2-7, with 11 bases aligning to TRBD2. Germline V gives CDR1 SGHAT, CDR2 FQNNGV. There are 15 residues in the CDR3. CDR3 DNA sequence: TGTGCCAACAGCTTATCTGGGACTAGCGGTGACGAGAAGTACTTC. Its protein is CANSLSGTSGDEKYF.

About this clonotype itself: A read error may produce the germline difference seen at one junction end. This chain uses TRBV11-2 with TRBJ2-1, with TRBD2 matching over 10 bases. CDR3 length: 14 residues. CDR1 is SGHAT and CDR2 is FQNNGV in the germline V gene. CDR3 sequence (DNA): TGTGCCAGTAGCTGGACTAGCGGAAACAATGAGCAGCCCTTC. Encoded protein: CASSWTSGNNEQPF.

This clonotype was found a few times. This may stem from a read error, because a much larger clone lies one nucleotide away. The chain carries TRBV6-2 or TRBV6-3 and TRBJ2-7; D gene uncertain. Trimming shortened V by 6 bases and J by 4 bases, and 10 bases separated the two germline ends. The CDR3 totals 12 residues. The germline V gene has CDR1 MNHEY and CDR2 SVGEGT. CDR3 residues: CASSQPLYEQYF. Written as DNA, the CDR3 is TGTGCCAGCAGCCAACCCTTATACGAGCAGTACTTC.

This clonotype was counted many times. The V call is TRBV12-3 or TRBV12-4, the J call TRBJ2-6; no clear D gene. This CDR3 has 14 residues. V was pared by 7 bases and J by 4 bases, with 11 bases between. Written as DNA, the CDR3 is TGTGCCAGCACCTCCAAGTACGGGGCCAACGTCCTGACTTTC. Residues: CASTSKYGANVLTF.

This clonotype showed up just once. A junction boundary mismatches the germline segment, possibly from a read error. The rearrangement joins TRBV12-3 or TRBV12-4 to TRBJ1-5; D remains unclear. CDR3 length equals 17 residues. DNA of the CDR3: TGTGCTAGCAGTTCGCTCGGGAGAGCCGGGAGCGATCAGCCCCAGCATTTT. It yields the protein CASSSLGRAGSDQPQHF.

Points on this clonotype: This may come from a read error, since a much larger clone is one base off. The chain carries TRBV6-5 and TRBJ2-3; 14 bases align to TRBD2. The V gene end was trimmed by 6 bases and the J gene end by 5 bases; junction bases not matched to a gene: 16. Germline CDR1 and CDR2: MNHEY and SVGAGI. The CDR3 spans 19 residues. The CDR3 loop reads CASSRLAGGQNWRIDTQYF. The CDR3 DNA reads as TGTGCCAGCAGCCGACTAGCGGGGGGGCAAAACTGGCGCATAGATACGCAGTATTTT.

With regard to this clonotype: The CDR3 end shows no conserved phenylalanine or tryptophan, and so a read error is likely. The CDR3 bases are TGTGCCAGCAGCTTAGGACCACTAGCGGGGCGCAGTGAGCAGTTCTTA. Protein sequence: CASSLGPLAGRSEQFL. The gene calls are TRBV11-2 and TRBJ2-1, with 10 positions matching TRBD2. The germline CDR1 and CDR2 sequences are SGHAT and FQNNGV. The junction had 9 bases not matched to a gene; V was cut back by 1 base and J by 9 bases. This CDR3 has 16 amino acids.

This clonotype showed up just once. The final CDR3 position lacks the conserved phenylalanine or tryptophan, pointing to a likely read error. The rearrangement joins TRBV7-8 to TRBJ1-1; D gene uncertain. Germline V gene sequence: CDR1 SGHVS, CDR2 FQNEAQ. Trimming took 5 bases from V and 9 from J, leaving 13 bases between them. The CDR3 contains 12 residues. The CDR3 bases are TGTGCCAGCAGCGGCCTACGGGTTCAAGCTTTCTCT. Its translation: CASSGLRVQAFS.

Only one count was recorded for this clonotype. The chain has TRBV20-1 and TRBJ2-3; 10 bases line up with TRBD2. CDR3 length equals 15 residues. Germline CDR1 and CDR2: DFQATT and SNEGSKA (reference sequence). This chain's CDR3 is CRVWKAGGYTDTQYF. CDR3 bases: TGCAGAGTTTGGAAAGCGGGAGGGTACACAGATACGCAGTATTTT.

With respect to this clonotype: Because it lacks the conserved phenylalanine or tryptophan at the end, this CDR3 is likely a read error. The rearrangement links TRBV4-2 to TRBJ2-4; D perhaps matches TRBD1 (6 bases). This CDR3 contains 18 residues. Germline V gene data show CDR1 as LGHNA and CDR2 as YNFKEQ. CDR3 amino acids: CVSSPSWTDSGAKNIQYL. CDR3 nucleotide sequence: TGTGTCAGCAGCCCATCATGGACAGATAGTGGAGCCAAAAACATTCAGTACCTC.

On this clonotype itself: Relative to the germline gene, one junction end is altered; a read error may explain this. The V and J genes are TRBV11-2 and TRBJ2-6; D is possibly TRBD1 (5 bases). This CDR3 is built from 16 residues. Germline CDR1 SGHAT, CDR2 FQNNGV. The CDR3 region is CASSWSDLSGANALIF. The CDR3 DNA reads as TGTGCCAGCAGCTGGTCAGACCTCTCTGGGGCCAATGCCCTGATTTTC.

This chain uses TRBV30 with TRBJ2-7, with D perhaps TRBD1 (5 bases). The CDR3 is made up of 16 amino acids. CDR1 GTSNPN and CDR2 SVGIG come from the germline V gene (reference sequence). V was trimmed by 0 bases and J by 4 bases, leaving 19 bases between them. Here the CDR3 reads CAWSVHPDSFFYEQYF. The CDR3 nucleotides are TGTGCCTGGAGTGTACATCCCGACAGCTTTTTTTACGAGCAGTACTTC. The whole variable domain, remainder taken from reference TRBV30 and TRBJ2-7, is SQTIHQWPATLVQPVGSPLSLECTVEGTSNPNLYWYRQAAGRGLQLLFYSVGIGQISSEVPQNLSASRPQDRQFILSSKKLLLSDSGFYLCAWSVHPDSFFYEQYFGPGTRLTVT.

For this clonotype: The junction departs from germline at one end; a sequencing error may be responsible. The chain links TRBV11-2 to TRBJ2-5; D may match TRBD1 or TRBD2 (6 bases each). There are 16 residues in the CDR3. Germline V gives CDR1 SGHAT, CDR2 FQNNGV. Written as DNA, the CDR3 is TGTGCCAGCAGTATAGAGGGGGGCCGGATCCAAGAGACGCAGTACTTC. Residues: CASSIEGGRIQETQYF.

About this clonotype itself: One end of the junction fails to match germline, which may point to a read error. This chain joins TRBV11-2 and TRBJ2-7, with TRBD2 identical over 7 bases. The CDR3 is 15 amino acids. Germline V gene data show CDR1 as SGHAT and CDR2 as FQNNGV. CDR3: CASNLLVGGGYEQYF. The DNA for the CDR3 is TGTGCCAGCAACTTACTAGTGGGGGGGGGCTACGAGCAGTACTTC.

As concerns this clonotype: It may be a read error: a sequence one base away is much more abundant. The genes are TRBV6-1 and TRBJ1-1, with D maybe TRBD1 (5 bases). The CDR3 runs to 14 residues. Germline lookup yields CDR1 MNHNS and CDR2 SASEGT. The CDR3 loop is CASSVGAGGTGALF. The CDR3 DNA follows: TGTGCCAGCAGTGTAGGGGCGGGGGGGACTGGAGCTTTATTT.

The V gene is TRBV9, the J gene TRBJ1-6; possible D gene TRBD1, 6 bases. Trimming left V 0 bases short and J 10 bases short, with 14 bases between. There are 15 residues in the CDR3. Germline V gene lookup returns CDR1 SGDLS and CDR2 YYNGEE. The CDR3 here is CASSVGKGGNSPLHF. In DNA, the CDR3 is TGTGCCAGCAGCGTAGGAAAAGGGGGTAACTCACCCCTCCACTTT.

On this clonotype: It may be a read error: a sequence one base away is much more abundant. V is TRBV10-3 and J is TRBJ2-1, with D tentatively TRBD2 (6 bases). Trimming removed 2 bases at V and 0 bases at J, with 14 bases between. CDR3 length: 17 residues. The germline V gene encodes CDR1 ENHRY and CDR2 SYGVKD. The CDR3 spells CAISEQSAGSSYNEQFF. The CDR3 coding sequence is TGTGCCATCAGTGAGCAATCGGCGGGAAGCTCCTACAATGAGCAGTTCTTC.

About this clonotype: An end of the junction does not agree with germline; a read error may underlie this. The rearrangement links TRBV12-3 or TRBV12-4 to TRBJ2-1; 12 bases are a match to TRBD2. The CDR3 is made up of 15 amino acids. In DNA, the CDR3 is TGTGCCAGCAGCCTAGCGGGAGGGCCGGAAAATGAGGAGTACTTC. Amino acids: CASSLAGGPENEEYF.

The genes are TRBV7-9 and TRBJ2-1, with TRBD2 matching over 9 bases. The length of the CDR3 is 16 residues. Germline CDR1 and CDR2: SEHNR and FQNEAQ (reference sequence). Trimming cost V 3 bases and J 2 bases; bases outside gene matches: 5. CDR3 loop: CASSFQTSGPYNEQFF. The DNA for the CDR3 is TGTGCCAGCAGCTTTCAGACTAGCGGTCCCTACAATGAGCAGTTCTTC.

The chain is built from TRBV4-2 and TRBJ1-5; no clear D gene. Germline V gene data show CDR1 as LGHNA and CDR2 as YNFKEQ. The CDR3 loop spans 13 amino acids. Trimming took off 2 bases at V and 9 bases at J, with 11 bases between the two ends. The DNA of the CDR3 is TGTGCCAGCAGCCAATATCCGTACCTGCCCCAGCATTTT. It is translated as CASSQYPYLPQHF.

A note on this clonotype: A read error may account for a junction end that differs from germline. This chain uses TRBV6-1 with TRBJ2-2; 9 positions match TRBD1. Germline CDR1 is MNHNS and CDR2 is SASEGT. The CDR3 has 14 amino acids. Written as DNA, the CDR3 is TGTGCCAGCAGCACAGGGGGCAAGACCGGGGAGATGTTTTTT. Its protein is CASSTGGKTGEMFF.

Of note for this clonotype: Its ends do not fully match the called genes, so a read error is possible. The chain joins TRBV6-1 to TRBJ2-2; D is possibly TRBD1 or TRBD2 (6 bases each). This CDR3 spans 20 amino acids. The germline V gene encodes CDR1 MNHNS and CDR2 SASEGT. The CDR3 sequence: CASRKSKQGIAESNTGELFF. The CDR3 DNA is TGTGCCAGCAGGAAATCAAAACAGGGCATAGCGGAATCGAACACCGGAGAGCTGTTTTTT.

Concerning this clonotype: Mismatch with germline at one junction end may stem from a read error. The rearrangement links TRBV11-2 to TRBJ1-2; tentative D call: TRBD1 (5 bases). CDR3 length: 15 residues. Per germline, CDR1 SGHAT and CDR2 FQNNGV. CDR3 coding DNA: TGCGCCAGCACCTTAGAGACCCCGGGGCGCTTTGGCTACACCTTC. As protein: CASTLETPGRFGYTF.

Remarks on this clonotype: This may come from a read error, since a much larger clone is one base off. The chain recombines TRBV1 with TRBJ2-5; no check of the table's D call, TRBD2, against the DNA was made. TRBV1 is a pseudogene segment. The CDR3 has 20 amino acids. CDR3 loop: CASSQDFRDFGEDFQETQYF. The DNA of the CDR3 is TGCGCCAGCAGCCAAGATTTCCGGGACTTCGGGGAGGATTTCCAAGAGACCCAGTACTTC.

This clonotype was recorded only once. The J gene is TRBJ2-7, the V gene TRBV29-1; D is uncertain. Per the germline V gene, CDR1 is SQVTM and CDR2 is ANQGSEA. This CDR3 is 10 amino acids long. Trimming cost V 5 bases and J 9 bases, with 11 bases left between them. CDR3 sequence (DNA): TGCAGCGTTAAGTATCTCGTGCAGTACTTC. Translation gives CSVKYLVQYF.

The chain links TRBV24-1 to TRBJ2-5; TRBD1 aligns across 7 bases. The CDR3 spans 16 residues. V shed 4 bases and J 5 bases; nucleotides not matched to a gene: 12. Germline V gives CDR1 KGHDR, CDR2 SFDVKD. The CDR3 DNA sequence: TGTGCCACCAGTGACACGGACAGGACCGGTGAGGAGACCCAGTACTTC. Protein: CATSDTDRTGEETQYF.

In this sample, this clonotype turned up a few times. This chain links TRBV20-1 with TRBJ1-1; 11 nucleotides align to TRBD1. Trimming took 2 bases from V and 5 from J; bases not matched to a gene: 7. CDR1 and CDR2 from the germline V gene are DFQATT and SNEGSKA (reference sequence). CDR3 length equals 15 residues. The CDR3 DNA is TGCAGTGCTAGACCAGAGGGGACAGGGGGGACTGAAGCTTTCTTT. This translates into CSARPEGTGGTEAFF.

Comment on this clonotype: The final CDR3 position lacks the conserved phenylalanine or tryptophan, pointing to a likely read error. V and J are TRBV10-2 and TRBJ2-1; TRBD1 matches 8 bases. This CDR3 is built from 14 residues. Germline V gene lookup returns CDR1 WSHSY and CDR2 SAAADI. The CDR3: CSSSQGALYNEQFL. The CDR3 DNA reads as TGCTCCAGCAGTCAGGGGGCTCTCTACAATGAGCAGTTCTTA.